These T cell receptor beta chains were read from a single sample in a study of blood T cell repertoires in COVID-19. Generated by immunoSEQ multiplex PCR, the TCRdb table keeps only in-frame clones and is missing some. In the table there are some 230,000 clones, 84% of which are singletons. The sample taken for sequencing was peripheral blood. Receptors originate from a woman aged 55-70 years who had recovered from COVID-19. Each CDR3 is given with its conserved first and last residue. Each record gives: clone size, J gene, D gene, V gene, CDR3 protein, CDR3 DNA. The D gene is left open where the match is weak. Clone size is shown for a subset of rows, as once, few, many or a class of expanded clone.

clone_size: NA
j_call: TRBJ1-5
d_call: NA
v_call: TRBV3-1/TRBV3-2
cdr3_aa: CASSLLNQPQHF
cdr3_nt: TGTGCCAGCAGCCTCCTCAATCAGCCCCAGCATTTT

clone_size: NA
j_call: TRBJ1-4
d_call: TRBD1
v_call: TRBV2
cdr3_aa: CASSSGQGANEKLFF
cdr3_nt: TGTGCCAGCAGTTCCGGACAGGGGGCTAATGAAAAACTGTTTTTT

clone_size: NA
j_call: TRBJ2-7
d_call: NA
v_call: TRBV18
cdr3_aa: CASSSGREANEQYF
cdr3_nt: TGTGCCAGCTCCTCGGGCAGGGAGGCGAACGAGCAGTACTTC

clone_size: NA
j_call: TRBJ2-4
d_call: NA
v_call: TRBV5-5
cdr3_aa: CASNPRRGLSNIQYF
cdr3_nt: TGTGCCAGCAATCCCCGACGGGGGTTATCTAACATTCAGTACTTC

clone_size: NA
j_call: TRBJ2-5
d_call: TRBD2
v_call: TRBV5-4
cdr3_aa: CASSPGTSGGAVETQYF
cdr3_nt: TGTGCCAGCAGCCCCGGGACTAGCGGGGGGGCGGTGGAGACCCAGTACTTC

clone_size: NA
j_call: TRBJ1-2
d_call: TRBD1
v_call: TRBV15
cdr3_aa: CATSRDWGDTGGASGYTF
cdr3_nt: TGTGCCACCAGCAGAGATTGGGGGGACACAGGGGGCGCCTCTGGCTACACCTTC

clone_size: NA
j_call: TRBJ2-1
d_call: TRBD2
v_call: TRBV5-6
cdr3_aa: CASRRTSGLYNEQFF
cdr3_nt: TGTGCCAGCAGGCGGACTAGCGGGCTCTACAATGAGCAGTTCTTC

clone_size: NA
j_call: TRBJ1-1
d_call: TRBD1
v_call: TRBV10-3
cdr3_aa: CAISDRGDSYLNTEAFF
cdr3_nt: TGTGCCATCAGTGACCGAGGGGACAGCTACTTGAACACTGAAGCTTTCTTT

clone_size: few
j_call: TRBJ1-3
d_call: NA
v_call: TRBV30
cdr3_aa: CAWSSFRHSGNTIYF
cdr3_nt: TGTGCCTGGAGTTCGTTCAGACACTCTGGAAACACCATATATTTT

clone_size: NA
j_call: TRBJ1-4
d_call: TRBD1
v_call: TRBV18
cdr3_aa: CASSYTGGGGEKLFF
cdr3_nt: TGTGCCAGCTCGTATACAGGGGGCGGCGGTGAAAAACTGTTTTTT

clone_size: NA
j_call: TRBJ2-1
d_call: NA
v_call: TRBV9
cdr3_aa: CASSVAGVYNEQFF
cdr3_nt: TGTGCCAGCAGCGTAGCGGGGGTGTACAATGAGCAGTTCTTC

clone_size: NA
j_call: TRBJ2-5
d_call: NA
v_call: TRBV2
cdr3_aa: CASSERRGDQETQYF
cdr3_nt: TGTGCCAGCAGTGAGCGGCGGGGAGACCAAGAGACCCAGTACTTC

clone_size: few
j_call: TRBJ2-3
d_call: NA
v_call: TRBV6-4
cdr3_aa: CASSDRAGAADTQYF
cdr3_nt: TGTGCCAGCAGTGACCGGGCAGGGGCGGCAGATACGCAGTATTTT

clone_size: NA
j_call: TRBJ2-1
d_call: TRBD2
v_call: TRBV3-1/TRBV3-2
cdr3_aa: CASSQGLAGDNEQFF
cdr3_nt: TGTGCCAGCAGCCAGGGACTAGCGGGGGACAATGAGCAGTTCTTC

clone_size: NA
j_call: TRBJ1-2
d_call: NA
v_call: TRBV6-2/TRBV6-3
cdr3_aa: CASSSPPAVYGYTF
cdr3_nt: TGTGCCAGCAGTTCCCCCCCTGCGGTATATGGCTACACCTTC

clone_size: NA
j_call: TRBJ1-1
d_call: TRBD1
v_call: TRBV4-3
cdr3_aa: CASSPGQRNTEAFF
cdr3_nt: TGCGCCAGCAGCCCGGGACAGCGCAACACTGAAGCTTTCTTT

clone_size: NA
j_call: TRBJ1-2
d_call: NA
v_call: TRBV30
cdr3_aa: CAWSVNRADGYTF
cdr3_nt: TGTGCCTGGAGTGTAAACAGGGCGGATGGCTACACCTTC

clone_size: NA
j_call: TRBJ1-1
d_call: NA
v_call: TRBV18
cdr3_aa: CASSQIPRQMNTEAFF
cdr3_nt: TGTGCCAGCTCACAGATCCCCCGACAGATGAACACTGAAGCTTTCTTT

clone_size: NA
j_call: TRBJ1-2
d_call: TRBD1
v_call: TRBV30
cdr3_aa: CASDRGSGYTF
cdr3_nt: TGTGCCTCTGACAGGGGCTCTGGCTACACCTTC

clone_size: few
j_call: TRBJ2-1
d_call: NA
v_call: TRBV10-3
cdr3_aa: CAISLAASYNEQFF
cdr3_nt: TGTGCCATCAGCCTAGCAGCCTCTTACAATGAGCAGTTCTTC

clone_size: NA
j_call: TRBJ1-4
d_call: NA
v_call: TRBV6-5
cdr3_aa: CASSPTGTNEKLFF
cdr3_nt: TGTGCCAGCAGTCCAACAGGAACTAATGAAAAACTGTTTTTT

clone_size: NA
j_call: TRBJ1-5
d_call: TRBD1
v_call: TRBV24-1
cdr3_aa: CATSVDRAGGNQPQHF
cdr3_nt: TGTGCCACCAGTGTGGACAGGGCCGGGGGCAATCAGCCCCAGCATTTT

clone_size: NA
j_call: TRBJ2-7
d_call: TRBD2
v_call: TRBV4-3
cdr3_aa: CASSLGLEGSEQYF
cdr3_nt: TGCGCCAGCAGCCTGGGACTAGAGGGTAGCGAGCAGTACTTC

clone_size: NA
j_call: TRBJ1-6
d_call: TRBD1
v_call: TRBV5-1
cdr3_aa: CASSLADRGWNSPLHF
cdr3_nt: TGCGCCAGCAGCTTGGCGGACAGGGGATGGAATTCACCCCTCCACTTT

clone_size: NA
j_call: TRBJ2-5
d_call: TRBD2
v_call: TRBV9
cdr3_aa: CASSVDLAGGSTQYF
cdr3_nt: TGTGCCAGCAGCGTAGATCTAGCGGGGGGTTCCACCCAGTACTTC

clone_size: few
j_call: TRBJ1-5
d_call: NA
v_call: TRBV7-2
cdr3_aa: CASSLVPRGVSNQPQHF
cdr3_nt: TGTGCCAGCAGCTTAGTACCCAGGGGCGTGAGCAATCAGCCCCAGCATTTT

clone_size: NA
j_call: TRBJ1-2
d_call: TRBD1
v_call: TRBV19
cdr3_aa: CASRPQGDYGYTF
cdr3_nt: TGTGCCAGTAGGCCTCAGGGGGACTATGGCTACACCTTC

clone_size: NA
j_call: TRBJ1-1
d_call: NA
v_call: TRBV9
cdr3_aa: CASSVAETAEAFF
cdr3_nt: TGTGCCAGCAGCGTAGCTGAGACAGCTGAAGCTTTCTTT

clone_size: NA
j_call: TRBJ1-2
d_call: TRBD1
v_call: TRBV12-3/TRBV12-4
cdr3_aa: CASRPGTGDGYTF
cdr3_nt: TGTGCCAGCAGACCCGGGACAGGTGACGGCTACACCTTC

clone_size: NA
j_call: TRBJ1-2
d_call: TRBD1
v_call: TRBV7-9
cdr3_aa: CASSLGRGQGSFRYGYTF
cdr3_nt: TGTGCCAGCAGCTTAGGGCGGGGACAGGGGTCCTTCCGCTATGGCTACACCTTC

clone_size: NA
j_call: TRBJ1-2
d_call: TRBD1
v_call: TRBV29-1
cdr3_aa: CSVEGTGTPPSYGYTF
cdr3_nt: TGCAGCGTTGAAGGGACAGGTACTCCTCCTAGCTATGGCTACACCTTC

clone_size: NA
j_call: TRBJ2-7
d_call: NA
v_call: TRBV7-6
cdr3_aa: CASSIRQDSYEQYF
cdr3_nt: TGTGCCAGCAGCATCAGACAAGACTCCTACGAGCAGTACTTC

clone_size: NA
j_call: TRBJ2-7
d_call: NA
v_call: TRBV14
cdr3_aa: CASSQGGKQYF
cdr3_nt: TGTGCCAGCAGCCAAGGAGGGAAGCAGTACTTC

clone_size: NA
j_call: TRBJ1-2
d_call: TRBD1
v_call: TRBV6-2/TRBV6-3
cdr3_aa: CASSYNTRGRADGYTF
cdr3_nt: TGTGCCAGCAGTTACAACACCAGGGGGCGAGCGGATGGCTACACCTTC

clone_size: NA
j_call: TRBJ2-4
d_call: NA
v_call: TRBV10-3
cdr3_aa: CAIRAEGDQVNIQYF
cdr3_nt: TGTGCCATCAGGGCCGAGGGGGATCAAGTAAACATTCAGTACTTC

clone_size: NA
j_call: TRBJ2-1
d_call: NA
v_call: TRBV11-3
cdr3_aa: CASSLGERNEQFF
cdr3_nt: TGTGCCAGCAGCTTAGGGGAGCGGAATGAGCAGTTCTTC

clone_size: once
j_call: TRBJ2-5
d_call: TRBD2
v_call: TRBV7-9
cdr3_aa: CASSPGTSGPQETQYF
cdr3_nt: TGTGCCAGCAGCCCCGGGACTAGCGGGCCACAAGAGACCCAGTACTTC

clone_size: NA
j_call: TRBJ1-1
d_call: NA
v_call: TRBV3-1/TRBV3-2
cdr3_aa: CASSPTVTNTEAFF
cdr3_nt: TGTGCCAGCAGCCCAACGGTAACGAACACTGAAGCTTTCTTT

clone_size: NA
j_call: TRBJ1-4
d_call: NA
v_call: TRBV12-2
cdr3_aa: CASRPRERGEKLFF
cdr3_nt: TGTGCAAGTCGCCCCCGTGAGAGGGGGGAAAAACTGTTTTTT

clone_size: NA
j_call: TRBJ2-1
d_call: NA
v_call: TRBV11-2
cdr3_aa: CASSSPTPFFHHNEQFF
cdr3_nt: TGTGCCAGCAGCTCACCGACTCCTTTCTTCCACCACAATGAGCAGTTCTTC

clone_size: NA
j_call: TRBJ2-7
d_call: NA
v_call: TRBV6-2/TRBV6-3
cdr3_aa: CASSYDSPYEQYF
cdr3_nt: TGTGCCAGCAGTTACGACAGTCCCTACGAGCAGTACTTC

clone_size: once
j_call: TRBJ1-2
d_call: NA
v_call: TRBV19
cdr3_aa: CASSIDARQPIYGYTF
cdr3_nt: TGTGCCAGTAGTATAGATGCGCGACAGCCCATCTATGGCTACACCTTC

clone_size: once
j_call: TRBJ2-1
d_call: TRBD2
v_call: TRBV4-1
cdr3_aa: CASSQAPIAGGRNEQFF
cdr3_nt: TGCGCCAGCAGCCAAGCCCCTATAGCGGGGGGACGGAATGAGCAGTTCTTC

clone_size: NA
j_call: TRBJ2-7
d_call: TRBD2
v_call: TRBV6-6
cdr3_aa: CASSSTSGVGEQYF
cdr3_nt: TGTGCCAGCAGTTCGACTAGCGGGGTGGGGGAGCAGTACTTC

clone_size: NA
j_call: TRBJ1-1
d_call: TRBD1
v_call: TRBV11-2
cdr3_aa: CASSSQGATEAFF
cdr3_nt: TGTGCCAGCAGTTCCCAGGGGGCAACTGAAGCTTTCTTT

clone_size: NA
j_call: TRBJ2-1
d_call: TRBD2
v_call: TRBV7-3
cdr3_aa: CASSPRTSGGARYNEQFF
cdr3_nt: TGTGCCAGCAGCCCCCGGACTAGCGGGGGGGCAAGGTACAATGAGCAGTTCTTC

clone_size: NA
j_call: TRBJ2-7
d_call: NA
v_call: TRBV19
cdr3_aa: CASSTQGHEQYF
cdr3_nt: TGTGCCAGTAGTACTCAGGGTCACGAGCAGTACTTC

clone_size: NA
j_call: TRBJ2-7
d_call: TRBD2
v_call: TRBV19
cdr3_aa: CASSARLARNYEQYF
cdr3_nt: TGTGCCAGTTCAGCCCGACTAGCGCGTAACTACGAGCAGTACTTC

clone_size: few
j_call: TRBJ1-4
d_call: NA
v_call: TRBV18
cdr3_aa: CASSPRAGRVNEKLFF
cdr3_nt: TGTGCCAGCTCACCACGAGCTGGGAGGGTTAATGAAAAACTGTTTTTT

clone_size: NA
j_call: TRBJ2-5
d_call: NA
v_call: TRBV5-8
cdr3_aa: CASSAGQLTRETQYF
cdr3_nt: TGTGCCAGCAGCGCGGGACAGCTCACGCGGGAGACCCAGTACTTC

clone_size: NA
j_call: TRBJ1-5
d_call: NA
v_call: TRBV20-1
cdr3_aa: CSASARAGPDQPQHF
cdr3_nt: TGCAGTGCTAGTGCTCGGGCGGGACCGGATCAGCCCCAGCATTTT

clone_size: NA
j_call: TRBJ2-3
d_call: TRBD2
v_call: TRBV7-2
cdr3_aa: CASSLGYGGGRDTQYF
cdr3_nt: TGTGCCAGCAGCTTAGGTTACGGCGGGGGGCGAGATACGCAGTATTTT

clone_size: NA
j_call: TRBJ2-3
d_call: NA
v_call: TRBV5-1
cdr3_aa: CASSLGGTDTQYF
cdr3_nt: TGCGCCAGCAGCTTGGGAGGGACAGATACGCAGTATTTT

clone_size: few
j_call: TRBJ1-2
d_call: NA
v_call: TRBV19
cdr3_aa: CASSMARAVGYTF
cdr3_nt: TGTGCCAGTAGTATGGCCAGGGCCGTGGGCTACACCTTC